Each of the 12 T cell receptor beta chains below was sequenced from the same sample in a study of blood T cells in healthy people across ages. Alongside a J-beta primer mix, a sample-barcoded 5' primer served in a second PCR lasting roughly 6 to 11 cycles. TCRdb re-analysed the 5' RACE reads in MiXCR, keeping a single row per CDR3 protein. This repertoire shows about a million distinct CDR3 sequences, around 54% found once; its top ten account for about 22%. Sequencing input: blood. The receptors originated from an older woman in good health.

This rearrangement joins TRBV5-1 to TRBJ2-3; 9 nucleotides line up with TRBD2. The CDR3 covers 16 residues. Germline CDR1 SGHRS, CDR2 YFSETQ. With V trimmed by 0 bases and J by 3 bases, 5 bases remained unmatched. The CDR3 is CASSLVLAGTTDTQYF. CDR3 nucleotide sequence: TGCGCCAGCAGCTTGGTACTAGCGGGTACAACAGATACGCAGTATTTT.

V usage is TRBV29-1 and J usage is TRBJ2-3; D perhaps matches TRBD2 (5 bases). CDR3 length: 13 amino acids. The V end was cut by 6 bases, the J end by 2 bases, with 12 bases between. Germline V gives CDR1 SQVTM, CDR2 ANQGSEA. The CDR3 here is CSVDGGPTDTQYF. The CDR3 region has the DNA TGCAGCGTAGACGGAGGACCCACAGATACGCAGTATTTT.

This clonotype came up a few times. This chain connects TRBV29-1 to TRBJ2-1; TRBD2 matches 8 bases. Germline V gene lookup returns CDR1 SQVTM and CDR2 ANQGSEA. V gave up 8 bases and J gave up 0 bases; unmatched junction bases: 6. The CDR3 runs to 14 residues. The CDR3: CSHSGGSSYNEQFF. The CDR3, as DNA: TGCAGCCACTCGGGGGGGAGCTCCTACAATGAGCAGTTCTTC.

CDR3 sequence: CATRSRTGVHEQYF. The CDR3 DNA is TGTGCCACTCGTTCCAGGACAGGGGTCCACGAGCAGTACTTC. The V gene is TRBV6-2 or TRBV6-3, the J gene TRBJ2-5, with 9 bases identical to TRBD1. The J call may be incorrect, as the DNA end agrees better with TRBJ2-7. This CDR3 spans 14 amino acids. Germline CDR1 reads MNHEY; CDR2 reads SVGEGT.

This rearrangement joins TRBV5-1 to TRBJ2-7; 7 bases are shared with TRBD1. CDR3 length: 15 residues. Germline CDR1 and CDR2: SGHRS and YFSETQ. V trimming: 3 bases; J trimming: 3 bases; junction bases outside the gene matches: 9. The CDR3 loop is CASSSNSGGLYEQYF. The DNA of the CDR3 is TGCGCCAGCAGCTCCAACTCAGGGGGTCTCTACGAGCAGTACTTC.

The rearrangement joins TRBV12-3 or TRBV12-4 to TRBJ2-7; D might be TRBD2 (5 bases). Trimming removed 3 bases from V and 5 bases from J, with 11 bases in between. CDR3 length equals 13 residues. DNA of the CDR3: TGTGCCAGCAGTTTTACTAGAACCAACGAGCAGTACTTC. As protein: CASSFTRTNEQYF.

The rearrangement links TRBV6-2 or TRBV6-3 to TRBJ2-6; TRBD2 is a possible D gene (5 bases). CDR1 is MNHEY, CDR2 SVGEGT, per germline. V was pared by 2 bases and J by 6 bases, with 11 bases between. The CDR3 contains 15 residues. As DNA, the CDR3 is TGTGCCAGCAGTTACGTCTGGGGAGAGGCCAACGTCCTGACTTTC. This translates into CASSYVWGEANVLTF.

This clonotype was seen only a few times. The V call is TRBV4-3, the J call TRBJ1-1, with D hard to call. Germline V gives CDR1 LGHNA, CDR2 YSLEER. The CDR3 has 14 residues. Trimming pared 0 bases from V and 2 bases from J, leaving 7 bases between. The chain's CDR3 is CASSQDFGNTEAFF. As DNA, the CDR3 is TGCGCCAGCAGCCAAGACTTCGGTAACACTGAAGCTTTCTTT.

The J gene is TRBJ1-1, the V gene TRBV4-3; 7 nucleotides align to TRBD1. Unmatched junction bases numbered 6, after V lost 1 base and J lost 4 bases. Looked up from germline, CDR1 is LGHNA and CDR2 is YSLEER. This CDR3 spans 15 amino acids. CDR3 residues: CASSQAQGRVTEAFF. CDR3 coding DNA: TGCGCCAGCAGCCAAGCACAGGGGCGGGTCACTGAAGCTTTCTTT.

V is TRBV20-1 and J is TRBJ2-2; possibly TRBD2 for D (5 bases). Deletions cut 4 bases from V and 5 bases from J, with 8 bases between. The CDR3 sequence is 12 residues long. Germline V gene data show CDR1 as DFQATT and CDR2 as SNEGSKA (reference sequence). The CDR3 reads CSAIRETGELFF. The CDR3 DNA reads as TGCAGTGCTATAAGGGAGACCGGGGAGCTGTTTTTT.

This clonotype was observed a few times. The V gene is TRBV7-2, the J gene TRBJ1-2; TRBD1 agrees at 9 bases. The V gene end was trimmed by 4 bases and the J gene end by 4 bases; junction bases not matched to a gene: 10. Germline V gene sequence: CDR1 SGHTA, CDR2 FQGNSA. This CDR3 has 16 amino acids. DNA of the CDR3: TGTGCCAGCAGCTATAGGGACAGGGAGGATCTCTATGGCTACACCTTC. This sequence encodes CASSYRDREDLYGYTF.

The rearrangement links TRBV7-2 to TRBJ1-5, with D unresolved. Germline V CDR1 and CDR2: SGHTA, FQGNSA. The CDR3 has 13 residues. The germline V and J ends were trimmed by 5 bases and 9 bases, with 14 bases remaining between them. DNA of the CDR3: TGTGCCAGCAGCGCGGTGGGCCTACTGCCCCAGCATTTT. The encoded protein is CASSAVGLLPQHF. The whole variable domain, remainder taken from reference TRBV7-2 and TRBJ1-5, is GAGVSQSPSNKVTEKGKDVELRCDPISGHTALYWYRQSLGQGLEFLIYFQGNSAPDKSGLPSDRFSAERTGGSVSTLTIQRTQQEDSAVYLCASSAVGLLPQHFGDGTRLSIL.